This T cell receptor beta chain originates from a study of tissue T cells after allogeneic stem cell transplantation. The germline V gene has CDR1 KGHPV and CDR2 FQNQEV (reference sequence). The length of the CDR3 is 15 residues. Trimming at V came to 0 bases and at J to 3 bases, leaving 2 bases not matched to a gene. Comment on this clone: No antigen is known for it. Gene and germline names: mouse. The read finishes 1 residue shy of the CDR3 end, and the germline J gene is used to complete it.

The time point was: mouse harvest day 14 after allogeneic transplant. Mouse grafts combined 10^7 T-cell-depleted bone marrow cells with 10^6 splenic CD5+ T cells. Tissues came from B6→BALB/c major-mismatch GVHD mice at day 7 or 14. The repertoire was sequenced with immunoSEQ multiplex PCR; TCRdb's copy has only in-frame clones and lacks some. The sample consists of about 3,100 clones, around 45% of them appearing once. Study outcomes and limitations: Limitations included a small, clinically heterogeneous cohort and limited sampling depth. Blood and spleen captured only part of the tissue TCR repertoire.

This chain joins TRBV26 and TRBJ2-1; TRBD2 agrees at 7 bases. Sequencing was performed on gut tissue. This TCR came from a female BALB/c mouse given C57BL/6 T cells with graft-versus-host disease after an allogeneic hematopoietic cell transplant. CDR3 region: CASSLSWGVYAEQFF. Incomplete CDR3 DNA: TGTGCCAGCAGTCTGTCTTGGGGGGTCTATGCTGAGCAGTTC.